This T cell receptor (beta chain) is drawn from a study of blood T cell repertoires in COVID-19. Original handling: Estimated nucleated cell counts came from reference gene primer amplification. The repertoire was sequenced with immunoSEQ multiplex PCR; TCRdb's copy has only in-frame clones and lacks some. Clone size and the V and J calls come from that table; the DNA yielded D and trimming. The top ten hold about an eighth of the sample, which has about 120,000 clones, roughly four fifths seen once. The germline V and J ends were trimmed by 2 bases and 0 bases, with 8 bases remaining between them. This CDR3 spans 14 amino acids. The germline V gene encodes CDR1 SGHKS and CDR2 YYEKEE (reference sequence).

Sequencing was performed on peripheral blood. The chain uses TRBV5-5 and TRBJ1-1, with D possibly TRBD1 on 6 matching bases. The receptor was derived from a human donor in a cohort sampled during active COVID-19. Written as DNA, the CDR3 is TGTGCCAGCAGCTTTGGGGGCATGAACACTGAAGCTTTCTTT. It encodes CASSFGGMNTEAFF.